The rows below give T cell receptor beta chains drawn from one sample of a study of T-cell memory formation after mild COVID-19. TCRdb analysed the 5' RACE reads with MiXCR anew, one entry per CDR3 protein. The table has a few hundred thousand distinct CDR3 sequences, around 25% seen once. The specimen was PBMCs or a T cell subset sorted from them (not recorded which). These receptors were obtained from an adult woman who had mild COVID-19 (a few samples of this study predate the infection). Cell type and time point are not known. The CDR3 runs from the conserved cysteine through the conserved F or W. D genes are given only for firm matches. Only some rows state a clone size, as once, few, many or a class for expanded clones.

abundance: .
d_gene: .
v_gene: TRBV24-1
j_gene: TRBJ2-6
CDR3nt: TGTGCCACCAGTGAGACACCCCGCTCTGGGGCCAACGTCCTGACTTTC
CDR3aa: CATSETPRSGANVLTF

abundance: few
d_gene: TRBD2
v_gene: TRBV24-1
j_gene: TRBJ2-1
CDR3nt: TGTGCCACCAGTGAAGCGGGGGACTACAATGAGCAGTTCTTC
CDR3aa: CATSEAGDYNEQFF

abundance: few
d_gene: TRBD1
v_gene: TRBV10-3
j_gene: TRBJ1-1
CDR3nt: TGTGCCATCAGTCCTGGGGGACAGGGGCTTCGGACTGAAGCTTTCTTT
CDR3aa: CAISPGGQGLRTEAFF

abundance: .
d_gene: .
v_gene: TRBV6-6
j_gene: TRBJ2-7
CDR3nt: TGTGCCAGCGCAATCCCCCAAACCTACGAGCAGTACTTC
CDR3aa: CASAIPQTYEQYF

abundance: .
d_gene: .
v_gene: TRBV5-1
j_gene: TRBJ1-2
CDR3nt: TGCGCCAGCAGCTTGACAGGTTCGGATGGCTACACCTTC
CDR3aa: CASSLTGSDGYTF

abundance: .
d_gene: .
v_gene: TRBV20-1
j_gene: TRBJ1-2
CDR3nt: TGCAGTGCTAGAGAGGGCACGGGACTCTATGGCTACACCTTC
CDR3aa: CSAREGTGLYGYTF

abundance: .
d_gene: .
v_gene: TRBV24-1
j_gene: TRBJ1-2
CDR3nt: TGTGCCACCAGTGATTTCGGCCCCTTGCGGACACGTGTGGTCGGGCCGGGGAACTATGGCTACACCTTC
CDR3aa: CATSDFGPLRTRVVGPGNYGYTF

abundance: .
d_gene: .
v_gene: TRBV29-1
j_gene: TRBJ1-1
CDR3nt: TGCAGCGTTGAAGATATGCGGGTCCTTGAAGCTTTCTTT
CDR3aa: CSVEDMRVLEAFF

abundance: few
d_gene: .
v_gene: TRBV3-1
j_gene: TRBJ1-6
CDR3nt: TGTGCCAGCAGCCCACGGTTGGATAATTCACCCCTCCACTTT
CDR3aa: CASSPRLDNSPLHF

abundance: few
d_gene: TRBD2
v_gene: TRBV7-9
j_gene: TRBJ2-1
CDR3nt: TGTGCCAGCACTCTAGCGGGGGGCCACAATGAGCAGTTCTTC
CDR3aa: CASTLAGGHNEQFF

abundance: once
d_gene: .
v_gene: TRBV2
j_gene: TRBJ2-1
CDR3nt: TGTGCCAGCAGTCCCAAGAGGAGTTACAATGAGCAGTTCTTC
CDR3aa: CASSPKRSYNEQFF

abundance: few
d_gene: .
v_gene: TRBV25-1
j_gene: TRBJ2-7
CDR3nt: TGTGCCAGCAGTTCCCCGGGACCGAGAAAAGCCTACGAGCAGTACTTC
CDR3aa: CASSSPGPRKAYEQYF

abundance: few
d_gene: .
v_gene: TRBV5-1
j_gene: TRBJ2-5
CDR3nt: TGCGCCAGCAGCTGGATGGGTCCGGGGATAGAGACCCAGTACTTC
CDR3aa: CASSWMGPGIETQYF

abundance: few
d_gene: .
v_gene: TRBV25-1
j_gene: TRBJ2-5
CDR3nt: TGTGCCAGCAGTGCGGGAATAGAGGCAAAAGAGACCCAGTACTTC
CDR3aa: CASSAGIEAKETQYF

abundance: .
d_gene: .
v_gene: TRBV19
j_gene: TRBJ1-1
CDR3nt: TGTGCCAGTAGTACCCCCCCGGGGACTGAAGCTTTCTTT
CDR3aa: CASSTPPGTEAFF

abundance: .
d_gene: .
v_gene: TRBV4-2
j_gene: TRBJ2-5
CDR3nt: TGTGCCAGCAGCCAAGATAGTCGGGTCGGTGAGACCCAGTACTTC
CDR3aa: CASSQDSRVGETQYF

abundance: once
d_gene: .
v_gene: TRBV6-5
j_gene: TRBJ1-1
CDR3nt: TGTGCCAGCAGTTACGGGGGGGGCGGGAACACTGAAGCTTTCTTT
CDR3aa: CASSYGGGGNTEAFF

abundance: few
d_gene: TRBD1
v_gene: TRBV14
j_gene: TRBJ2-7
CDR3nt: TGTGCCAGCAGCCGACAGACAGGGACCTACGAGCAGTACTTC
CDR3aa: CASSRQTGTYEQYF

abundance: .
d_gene: .
v_gene: TRBV7-8
j_gene: TRBJ2-7
CDR3nt: TGTGCCAGCAGCTTGGAGACAGATTCCTACGAGCAGTACTTC
CDR3aa: CASSLETDSYEQYF

abundance: .
d_gene: .
v_gene: TRBV5-1
j_gene: TRBJ2-5
CDR3nt: TGCGCCAGCAGCGCCGGGACTGCAAAAGAGACCCAGTACTTC
CDR3aa: CASSAGTAKETQYF

abundance: few
d_gene: .
v_gene: TRBV7-2
j_gene: TRBJ2-1
CDR3nt: TGTGCCAGCAGCTTAGGAAATAAGAGGCAGTTCTTC
CDR3aa: CASSLGNKRQFF

abundance: few
d_gene: TRBD1
v_gene: TRBV7-7
j_gene: TRBJ2-5
CDR3nt: TGTGCCAGCAGCCCCCGGACAGGCCACCAAGAGACCCAGTACTTC
CDR3aa: CASSPRTGHQETQYF

abundance: few
d_gene: .
v_gene: TRBV29-1
j_gene: TRBJ2-2
CDR3nt: TGCAGCGTTGAAGCGGGCCTGAACACCGGGGAGCTGTTTTTT
CDR3aa: CSVEAGLNTGELFF

abundance: .
d_gene: .
v_gene: TRBV6-5
j_gene: TRBJ1-1
CDR3nt: TGTGCCAGCACCTTTCGCATGGCTTTCTTT
CDR3aa: CASTFRMAFF

abundance: .
d_gene: TRBD2
v_gene: TRBV27
j_gene: TRBJ2-7
CDR3nt: TGTGCCAGCAGTTCCCTTAGCGGGGGCCTCTTCTACGAGCAGTACTTC
CDR3aa: CASSSLSGGLFYEQYF

abundance: .
d_gene: .
v_gene: TRBV7-6
j_gene: TRBJ2-3
CDR3nt: TGTGCCAGCAGCCCCGGTTCAAGGCGCTTAAAGGATACGCAGTATTTT
CDR3aa: CASSPGSRRLKDTQYF

abundance: few
d_gene: .
v_gene: TRBV7-6
j_gene: TRBJ1-1
CDR3nt: TGTGCCAGCAGCTTACACACAGGGATTCTGAACACTGAAGCTTTCTTT
CDR3aa: CASSLHTGILNTEAFF

abundance: .
d_gene: .
v_gene: TRBV20-1
j_gene: TRBJ1-4
CDR3nt: TGCAGTGCTAGAGGGCCGAGTAATGAAAAACTGTTTTTT
CDR3aa: CSARGPSNEKLFF

abundance: few
d_gene: .
v_gene: TRBV9
j_gene: TRBJ2-2
CDR3nt: TGTGCCAGCAGTCCCGGGGCGGGCTCGAACACCGGGGAGCTGTTTTTT
CDR3aa: CASSPGAGSNTGELFF

abundance: .
d_gene: TRBD1
v_gene: TRBV4-1
j_gene: TRBJ1-2
CDR3nt: TGCGCCAGCAGCCAATGGACAGGGGAGATTAATGGCTACACCTTC
CDR3aa: CASSQWTGEINGYTF

abundance: .
d_gene: .
v_gene: TRBV7-3
j_gene: TRBJ2-2
CDR3nt: TGTGCCAGCAGCAAGCAGGGACCGGGACTGGTCACCGGGGAGCTGTTTTTT
CDR3aa: CASSKQGPGLVTGELFF

abundance: .
d_gene: .
v_gene: TRBV20-1
j_gene: TRBJ2-1
CDR3nt: TGCAGTGCTAGGAGAGGGATCGGCGGGAATGAGCAGTTCTTC
CDR3aa: CSARRGIGGNEQFF

abundance: .
d_gene: TRBD2
v_gene: TRBV9
j_gene: TRBJ2-3
CDR3nt: TGTGCCAGCAGCGTAGGGGGACTACCCGGGGCAGATACGCAGTATTTT
CDR3aa: CASSVGGLPGADTQYF

abundance: few
d_gene: TRBD1
v_gene: TRBV5-1
j_gene: TRBJ2-2
CDR3nt: TGCGCCAGCAGCGCAGGGGGCGAGGGCTCCGGGGAGCTGTTTTTT
CDR3aa: CASSAGGEGSGELFF

abundance: few
d_gene: .
v_gene: TRBV20-1
j_gene: TRBJ2-5
CDR3nt: TGCAGTGCCGTTACCCATAGGGAGACCCAGTACTTC
CDR3aa: CSAVTHRETQYF

abundance: .
d_gene: TRBD1
v_gene: TRBV9
j_gene: TRBJ2-7
CDR3nt: TGTGCCAGCAGCATGGGACAGGGCAACACCTACGAGCAGTACTTC
CDR3aa: CASSMGQGNTYEQYF

abundance: few
d_gene: .
v_gene: TRBV2
j_gene: TRBJ1-2
CDR3nt: TGTGCCAGCAGGATGGAGGGGCTTCGAGACTATGGCTACACCTTC
CDR3aa: CASRMEGLRDYGYTF

abundance: few
d_gene: .
v_gene: TRBV4-1
j_gene: TRBJ2-1
CDR3nt: TGCGCCAGCAGCCAAGCCCCCAGGGGGGGATCCAATGAGCAGTTCTTC
CDR3aa: CASSQAPRGGSNEQFF

abundance: few
d_gene: TRBD1
v_gene: TRBV15
j_gene: TRBJ1-1
CDR3nt: TGTGCCACCAGCAGGACGGGGGGACAGGGGGTCACTGAAGCTTTCTTT
CDR3aa: CATSRTGGQGVTEAFF

abundance: .
d_gene: .
v_gene: TRBV10-3
j_gene: TRBJ2-1
CDR3nt: TGTGCCATCCGCACCCGGGGCAATGAGCAGTTCTTC
CDR3aa: CAIRTRGNEQFF

abundance: .
d_gene: .
v_gene: TRBV3-1
j_gene: TRBJ2-7
CDR3nt: TGTGCCAGCAGCCAAGATCTGGGGCCCTACGAGCAGTACTTC
CDR3aa: CASSQDLGPYEQYF

abundance: .
d_gene: .
v_gene: TRBV20-1
j_gene: TRBJ1-1
CDR3nt: TGCAGTGCTAGAGATATTGGTATCAACACTGAAGCTTTCTTT
CDR3aa: CSARDIGINTEAFF

abundance: .
d_gene: TRBD1
v_gene: TRBV2
j_gene: TRBJ2-7
CDR3nt: TGTGCCATTCTGGACAGGGGCCAAGACGAGCAGTACTTC
CDR3aa: CAILDRGQDEQYF

abundance: few
d_gene: .
v_gene: TRBV4-3
j_gene: TRBJ2-1
CDR3nt: TGCGCCAGCAGCCCCCCAGACGGCAATGAGCAGTTCTTC
CDR3aa: CASSPPDGNEQFF

abundance: few
d_gene: TRBD1
v_gene: TRBV5-1
j_gene: TRBJ1-1
CDR3nt: TGCGCCAGCAGCTTGCAGGGGGTAATGGTGAACACTGAAGCTTTCTTT
CDR3aa: CASSLQGVMVNTEAFF

abundance: .
d_gene: .
v_gene: TRBV3-1
j_gene: TRBJ1-2
CDR3nt: TGTGCCAGCAGCCAAGTGACGGAGTCCTATGGCTACACCTTC
CDR3aa: CASSQVTESYGYTF

abundance: few
d_gene: TRBD2
v_gene: TRBV7-2
j_gene: TRBJ2-7
CDR3nt: TGTGCCAGCAGTTATGGACTAGCGGGACTGTACGAGCAGTACTTC
CDR3aa: CASSYGLAGLYEQYF

abundance: .
d_gene: TRBD1
v_gene: TRBV18
j_gene: TRBJ1-1
CDR3nt: TGTGCCAGCTCCCACGGACAGGGGCGGAACACTGAAGCTTTCTTT
CDR3aa: CASSHGQGRNTEAFF

abundance: .
d_gene: .
v_gene: TRBV5-6
j_gene: TRBJ2-1
CDR3nt: TGTGCCAGCAGCTCTAACCCTAATGGAGTAGACGGGATCTTC
CDR3aa: CASSSNPNGVDGIF

abundance: .
d_gene: .
v_gene: TRBV7-9
j_gene: TRBJ2-3
CDR3nt: TGTGCCAGCAGCGCGATATGGCCAACTAGCACAGATACGCAGTATTTT
CDR3aa: CASSAIWPTSTDTQYF

abundance: few
d_gene: .
v_gene: TRBV20-1
j_gene: TRBJ1-1
CDR3nt: TGCAGTGCTAGAGTTCCAGGGAGGGGCACTGAAGCTTTCTTT
CDR3aa: CSARVPGRGTEAFF

abundance: few
d_gene: .
v_gene: TRBV7-2
j_gene: TRBJ2-1
CDR3nt: TGTGCCAGCAGCTTAATAGCAGGGGATGAGCAGTTCTTC
CDR3aa: CASSLIAGDEQFF

abundance: .
d_gene: .
v_gene: TRBV30
j_gene: TRBJ2-3
CDR3nt: TGTGCCTGGAGTGTACTCTGGGGGAGCACAGATACGCAGTATTTT
CDR3aa: CAWSVLWGSTDTQYF

abundance: .
d_gene: .
v_gene: TRBV11-2
j_gene: TRBJ2-5
CDR3nt: TGTGCCAGCACCGTGGGGCGCCAAGAGACCCAGTACTTC
CDR3aa: CASTVGRQETQYF